Below are 26 T cell receptor beta chains sequenced from a single sample in a study of blood T cell repertoires in COVID-19. Profiled with immunoSEQ multiplex PCR; TCRdb holds only in-frame clones, not every one. The sample consists of a few hundred thousand clones, around 90% of them appearing once. Sequenced input: PBMCs or T cells enriched from blood (not recorded which). The receptors shown here come from a woman aged 18-29 years with acute COVID-19.

V and J are TRBV18 and TRBJ2-1; 8 bases map to TRBD2. V was pared by 1 base and J by 7 bases, with 12 bases of the junction left unmatched. The germline gives CDR1 KGHSH, CDR2 LQKENI. The CDR3 is 17 residues long. This chain's CDR3 is CASSPLRAGGHRNEQFF. DNA of the CDR3: TGTGCCAGCTCACCACTTAGGGCGGGAGGTCATAGGAATGAGCAGTTCTTC.

The gene calls are TRBV14 and TRBJ1-1, with a possible D match to TRBD1 (6 bases). Germline V gives CDR1 SGHDN, CDR2 FVKESK. V shed 7 bases and J shed 6 bases, with 12 bases lying between them. The CDR3 spans 12 residues. For the CDR3, the DNA is TGTGCCAGCACGGGGGGGGCGGCTGAAGCTTTCTTT. Translating gives CASTGGAAEAFF.

The V and J genes are TRBV7-3 and TRBJ2-6; 8 positions agree with TRBD1. J lost 2 bases, V lost 6 bases, and 15 bases had no gene match. Germline CDR1 is SGHTA and CDR2 is FQGTGA. This CDR3 contains 19 residues. CDR3 in DNA: TGTGCCAGCAGTCCTTTGAGGGACAGGTATTTGACTGGGGCCAACGTCCTGACTTTC. It is translated as CASSPLRDRYLTGANVLTF.

The gene calls are TRBV27 and TRBJ2-7; possible D gene TRBD1, 6 bases. Trimming cost V 5 bases and J 3 bases, with 20 bases left between them. CDR1 MNHEY and CDR2 SMNVEV come from the germline V gene (reference sequence). CDR3 length equals 16 residues. The CDR3 nucleotides are TGTGCCAGCAGTGTAGGTCAGGGGATTTTACTCTACGAGCAGTACTTC. This gives the protein CASSVGQGILLYEQYF.

The chain is built from TRBV2 and TRBJ2-1, with TRBD2 as a possible D gene (6 bases). There are 11 residues in the CDR3. CDR1 is SNHLY and CDR2 is FYNNEI in the germline V gene. Trimming pared 5 bases from V and 10 bases from J, leaving 9 bases between. CDR3 nucleotides: TGTGCCAGCAGTCCGGAGGGGGAGCAGTTCTTC. This sequence encodes CASSPEGEQFF. The whole variable domain, remainder taken from reference TRBV2 and TRBJ2-1, is EPEVTQTPSHQVTQMGQEVILRCVPISNHLYFYWYRQILGQKVEFLVSFYNNEISEKSEIFDDQFSVERPDGSNFTLKIRSTKLEDSAMYFCASSPEGEQFFGPGTRLTVL.

The V and J genes are TRBV19 and TRBJ2-7, with TRBD1 as a possible D gene (6 bases). With 5 bases removed from V and 6 bases from J, the gap between germline ends came to 11 bases. CDR1 is LNHDA and CDR2 is SQIVND in the germline V gene (reference sequence). This CDR3 is built from 12 residues. The CDR3, as DNA: TGTGCCAGTAGTTTCGACAGGACCGAGCAGTACTTC. It translates to CASSFDRTEQYF.

J is TRBJ2-7 and V is TRBV29-1; 14 bases match TRBD2. The CDR3 spans 15 residues. Trimming at V came to 3 bases and at J to 5 bases, leaving 6 bases not matched to a gene. Germline V gene sequence: CDR1 SQVTM, CDR2 ANQGSEA. CDR3 DNA: TGCAGCGTTGACCCGGGACTAGCGGGAGAGAACGAGCAGTACTTC. Encoded protein: CSVDPGLAGENEQYF.

This chain connects TRBV7-9 to TRBJ2-5; 7 bases match TRBD1. The CDR3 is 15 amino acids. J lost 4 bases, V lost 4 bases, and 9 bases had no gene match. CDR1 is SEHNR and CDR2 is FQNEAQ in the germline V gene (reference sequence). CDR3 amino acids: CASSSRQGEGETQYF. CDR3 coding DNA: TGTGCCAGCAGCTCTCGACAGGGTGAAGGAGAGACCCAGTACTTC.

This clone appeared once. The gene calls are TRBV5-1 and TRBJ1-5; the D gene is possibly TRBD1 (5 bases). With 2 bases removed from V and 5 bases from J, the gap between germline ends came to 11 bases. Germline lookup yields CDR1 SGHRS and CDR2 YFSETQ. This CDR3 is built from 14 residues. The DNA for the CDR3 is TGCGCCAGCAGCTTCAGCGGGGGTGATCAGCCCCAGCATTTT. The encoded protein is CASSFSGGDQPQHF.

The rearrangement joins TRBV7-9 to TRBJ2-1, with 8 bases lining up with TRBD2. The germline V gene encodes CDR1 SEHNR and CDR2 FQNEAQ (reference sequence). The CDR3 runs to 16 residues. Trimming took 3 bases from V and 1 from J; bases not matched to a gene: 5. CDR3 nucleotide sequence: TGTGCCAGCAGCTTCGGGAGCGGGAGTTCCTACAATGAGCAGTTCTTC. As protein: CASSFGSGSSYNEQFF.

The chain couples TRBV19 to TRBJ2-7, with TRBD1 identical over 7 bases. V was clipped by 6 bases and J by 2 bases; unmatched bases: 4. This CDR3 region has 13 residues. Germline CDR1 LNHDA, CDR2 SQIVND (reference sequence). The CDR3: CASSSTGPYEQYF. The CDR3 DNA sequence: TGTGCCAGTAGCTCGACAGGGCCCTACGAGCAGTACTTC.

This chain uses TRBV23-1 with TRBJ2-7; a possible D gene is TRBD2 (6 bases). TRBV23-1 is classed as an ORF, of uncertain function. This CDR3 has 16 amino acids. V lost 6 bases to trimming and J lost 3 bases, with 21 bases between them. The CDR3 bases are TGCGCCAGCAGCTCCCGTGGGGGAGGCCTCTACTACGAGCAGTACTTC. Translating it yields CASSSRGGGLYYEQYF.

This chain joins TRBV5-1 and TRBJ1-4; weak D call: TRBD1 (6 bases). CDR1 is SGHRS and CDR2 is YFSETQ in the germline V gene. Trimming stripped 2 bases from V and 5 bases from J, with 13 bases between. The CDR3 has 15 residues. CDR3 sequence (DNA): TGCGCCAGCAGCTTCCGCAGGGGAGAGAATGAAAAACTGTTTTTT. This gives the protein CASSFRRGENEKLFF.

This chain uses TRBV27 with TRBJ2-3; 10 nucleotides match TRBD2. The CDR3 has 16 residues. Germline V gene lookup returns CDR1 MNHEY and CDR2 SMNVEV (reference sequence). The trim removed 7 bases at V and 5 bases at J, leaving 12 bases unmatched. The CDR3 DNA reads TGTGCCAGCACCCGAGCTAGCGGGAGTGGAGTAGATACGCAGTATTTT. Protein sequence: CASTRASGSGVDTQYF.

A single count supports this clone. The chain employs TRBV27 and TRBJ2-1; D is ambiguous. Germline CDR1 and CDR2: MNHEY and SMNVEV (reference sequence). V lost 6 bases, J lost 5 bases, and 8 bases lay in between. This CDR3 is built from 12 residues. In DNA, the CDR3 is TGTGCCAGCAGAGTCTATAACAATGAGCAGTTCTTC. It is translated as CASRVYNNEQFF.

This clone was recorded a few times. This chain connects TRBV10-1 to TRBJ1-2; no definite D call. Germline V lookup: CDR1 WNHNN, CDR2 SYGVQD (reference sequence). This CDR3 comprises 11 residues. Trimming shortened V by 7 bases and J by 8 bases, and 11 bases separated the two germline ends. Here the CDR3 reads CASKRLRGYTF. DNA of the CDR3: TGCGCCAGCAAGCGTTTGAGAGGCTACACCTTC.

The chain recombines TRBV7-6 with TRBJ2-5; 7 positions match TRBD2. The CDR3 loop spans 18 amino acids. CDR1 and CDR2 (germline): SGHVS, FNYEAQ. V trimming: 2 bases; J trimming: 4 bases; junction bases outside the gene matches: 16. CDR3 DNA sequence: TGTGCCAGCAGCTTACGGGTCGCCGAGCGGGAAGTGACAGAGACCCAGTACTTC. It translates to CASSLRVAEREVTETQYF.

The rearrangement joins TRBV4-2 to TRBJ2-7, with 10 bases lining up with TRBD2. The germline V gene encodes CDR1 LGHNA and CDR2 YNFKEQ. This CDR3 has 15 residues. The J segment lost 4 bases and the V segment lost 1 base, leaving 4 bases of the junction unmatched. This CDR3 is CASSQGLAGAYEQYF. DNA of the CDR3: TGTGCCAGCAGCCAAGGGCTAGCGGGAGCTTACGAGCAGTACTTC.

The CDR3 DNA sequence: TGTGCCAGCAGTGGCCGGGGGGGTAGCGGTCCCTCCTACAATGAGCAGTTCTTC. Translation gives CASSGRGGSGPSYNEQFF. The chain carries TRBV6-1 and TRBJ2-1, with 8 bases identical to TRBD2. The germline CDR1 and CDR2 sequences are MNHNS and SASEGT. Germline trimming cut 4 bases from V and 0 bases from J; bases unmatched to any gene: 11. The CDR3 totals 18 residues.

The chain is built from TRBV24-1 and TRBJ2-5; D is unclear. CDR1 KGHDR and CDR2 SFDVKD come from the germline V gene. This CDR3 has 14 amino acids. V lost 0 bases and J lost 5, with 9 bases in between. The CDR3 DNA reads TGTGCCACCAGTGATTTGAAGGAGCGCGAGACCCAGTACTTC. Its translation: CATSDLKERETQYF.

This chain uses TRBV28 with TRBJ1-4; the match to TRBD1 covers 7 bases. The germline V gene encodes CDR1 MDHEN and CDR2 SYDVKM. Germline trimming cut 7 bases from V and 7 bases from J; bases unmatched to any gene: 15. This CDR3 has 16 amino acids. This chain's CDR3 is CASTSLAQGKGEKLFF. Here the CDR3 DNA reads TGTGCCAGCACCTCATTGGCACAGGGGAAGGGTGAAAAACTGTTTTTT.

The chain joins TRBV19 to TRBJ2-7; TRBD2 agrees at 7 bases. V lost 11 bases, J lost 4 bases, and 11 bases stayed unmatched. Germline assignment: CDR1 LNHDA and CDR2 SQIVND (reference sequence). The CDR3 loop spans 13 amino acids. CDR3: CASKDGGGYEQYF. CDR3 bases: TGTGCCTCGAAGGATGGGGGAGGGTACGAGCAGTACTTC.

V gene TRBV19 combines with J gene TRBJ1-2; TRBD1 matches 8 bases. CDR3 length: 15 residues. Germline loops: CDR1 LNHDA, CDR2 SQIVND (reference sequence). Losses at the gene ends were 3 bases for V and 2 bases for J; bases not matched to a gene: 5. The CDR3 DNA sequence: TGTGCCAGTAGTATCCTCAGGGGGCAGAACTATGGCTACACCTTC. It yields the protein CASSILRGQNYGYTF.

The CDR3 loop is CASRENPGLAGTQFF. The CDR3 DNA reads as TGTGCCAGCAGAGAGAATCCGGGACTAGCGGGAACGCAGTTCTTC. The chain combines TRBV2 with TRBJ2-1, with 13 bases aligning to TRBD2. Unmatched junction bases numbered 11, after V lost 6 bases and J lost 12 bases. The germline CDR1 and CDR2 sequences are SNHLY and FYNNEI. This CDR3 is built from 15 residues.

The chain recombines TRBV24-1 with TRBJ2-2; 9 bases fit TRBD2. V was clipped by 1 base and J by 4 bases; unmatched bases: 18. The CDR3 runs 21 residues. Looked up from germline, CDR1 is KGHDR and CDR2 is SFDVKD. The CDR3 loop is CATSDLPGKSLAGAITGELFF. As DNA, the CDR3 is TGTGCCACCAGTGATTTACCAGGAAAATCACTAGCGGGTGCCATCACCGGGGAGCTGTTTTTT.

The J gene is TRBJ1-1, the V gene TRBV10-1; D perhaps matches TRBD1 (6 bases). CDR1 and CDR2 from the germline V gene are WNHNN and SYGVQD (reference sequence). V was trimmed by 4 bases and J by 5 bases, leaving 11 bases between them. This CDR3 is built from 13 residues. DNA for the CDR3: TGCGCCAGCAGTGGGCAACAGGGAACTGAAGCTTTCTTT. This translates into CASSGQQGTEAFF.